Here is one T cell receptor (beta chain) with its context. Its antigen remains unknown. The repertoire was sequenced with immunoSEQ multiplex PCR; TCRdb's copy has only in-frame clones and lacks some. This sample has some 650,000 clones, with less than 98% found just once. Each sample came from a Caucasian adult donor living in Nashville, Tennessee. These data originate in a study of shared clonotypes between healthy human individuals. Study context: Per donor, CD8 memory used one plate, CD8 naive used two, CD4 memory used three and CD4 naive used three. Findings of the study overall: Clonotypes which were not shared had lower generation probabilities than clonotypes that all four donors shared. Rarefaction demonstrated incomplete sorted-subset sequencing despite large depth.

This CDR3 has 17 residues. V lost 0 bases, J lost 1 base, and 8 bases stayed unmatched. CDR1 and CDR2 from the germline V gene are SGHDT and YYEEEE. The rearrangement uses TRBV5-6 and TRBJ2-3; 7 bases are shared with TRBD1. The sample comprised naive CD4+ T cells sorted from blood. Regarding subset: CD45RA+ positively selected. The clonotype comes from a woman aged 25 to 39 in good health. CDR3 protein: CASSLAPDRRRTDTQYF. The CDR3 region has the DNA TGTGCCAGCAGCTTGGCCCCGGACAGGAGACGCACAGATACGCAGTATTTT.